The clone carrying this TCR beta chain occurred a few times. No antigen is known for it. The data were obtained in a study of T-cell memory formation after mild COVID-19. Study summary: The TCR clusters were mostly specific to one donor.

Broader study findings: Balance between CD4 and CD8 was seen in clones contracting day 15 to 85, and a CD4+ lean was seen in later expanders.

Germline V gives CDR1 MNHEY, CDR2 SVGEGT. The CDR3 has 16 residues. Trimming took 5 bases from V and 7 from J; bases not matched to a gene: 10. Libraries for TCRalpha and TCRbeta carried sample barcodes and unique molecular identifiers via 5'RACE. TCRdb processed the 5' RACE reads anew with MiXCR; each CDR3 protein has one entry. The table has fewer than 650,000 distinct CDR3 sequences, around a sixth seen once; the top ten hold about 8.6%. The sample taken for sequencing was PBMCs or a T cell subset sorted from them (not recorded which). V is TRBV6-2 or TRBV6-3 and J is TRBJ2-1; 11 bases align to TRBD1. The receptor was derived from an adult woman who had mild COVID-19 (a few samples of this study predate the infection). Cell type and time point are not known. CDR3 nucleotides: TGTGCCAGCAGTCTAATCGGACAGGGGGCCTCAAATGAGCAGTTCTTC. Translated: CASSLIGQGASNEQFF.